The clone carrying this T cell receptor (beta chain) turned up a few times. Its target is unknown. This record comes from a study of CD8 T cells in ankylosing spondylitis. Scientists made TCR beta libraries using quantitative 5'-RACE with molecular barcodes. TCRdb processed the 5' RACE reads anew with MiXCR; each CDR3 protein has one entry. The sample shows about 310,000 distinct CDR3 sequences, roughly 20% of them seen only once. The CDR3 runs to 14 residues. Germline V gives CDR1 MNHNS, CDR2 SASEGT. Trimming took 6 bases from V and 3 from J, leaving 12 bases between them. Study-wide points: Matched ankylosing spondylitis synovial fluid reportedly showed significant enrichment of disease-linked clones. Seemingly characteristic of ankylosing spondylitis blood was a TCR beta motif consisting of about 8 highly homologous variants.

This TCR came from a female donor with ankylosing spondylitis or in good health (not recorded which). The chain couples TRBV6-1 to TRBJ1-5; D possibly corresponds to TRBD1 (6 bases). The sample was blood, either unsorted or a sorted T cell fraction (not recorded which). The CDR3 nucleotides are TGTGCCAGCAGCCTCACAGGGAACAATCAGCCCCAGCATTTT. Amino acids: CASSLTGNNQPQHF.